This T cell receptor beta chain appears in the sequencing data of a study of early T cells in non-severe SARS-CoV-2 infection. About the study: Whole-blood bulk RNA, unsorted, was sequenced, and chains were unpaired.

Molecules of cDNA were individually given unique molecular identifiers that were attached to them. TCRdb recomputed calls from the 5' RACE reads with MiXCR, one row per CDR3 protein. In the table there are roughly 60,000 distinct CDR3 sequences, more than 6.5% of which are singletons. Study outcomes and limitations: Lookups in VDJdb leaned toward anti-spike CD8 responses and missed private and CD4 specificities.

This clonotype showed up just a few times. The antigen remains undetermined. The CDR3 runs 15 residues. Germline V lookup: CDR1 MDHEN, CDR2 SYDVKM. J gave up 0 bases and V 7 bases, and 9 bases lay outside the gene matches. The specimen comprised whole blood, sampled at baseline. This chain connects TRBV28 to TRBJ2-7; 7 bases are shared with TRBD1. The sequence was collected from an adult who was a healthcare worker with PCR-confirmed SARS-CoV-2 infection or an uninfected control (not recorded which). CDR3 coding DNA: TGTGCCAGCACCGAGACAGGGACGAGCTCCTACGAGCAGTACTTC. Its translation: CASTETGTSSYEQYF.